The clone carrying this T cell receptor (beta chain) came up a few times. Self-reported history from a screening survey and questionnaire set each donor's cohort. The table came from immunoSEQ multiplex PCR; TCRdb's copy has only in-frame clones and leaves some out. This sample has about 170,000 clones, with approximately 82% found just once. The CDR3 extends over 15 amino acids. After removal of 1 base from V and 4 bases from J, the junction contained 6 bases not matched to a gene. CDR1 and CDR2 from the germline V gene are SEHNR and FQNEAQ (reference sequence). The data were obtained in a study of blood T cell repertoires in COVID-19.

The clonotype originates from a woman in her forties or fifties who had recovered from COVID-19. The sequencing sample was made of PBMCs or T cells enriched from blood (not recorded which). The chain has TRBV7-9 and TRBJ1-2; 7 nucleotides agree with TRBD1. The CDR3 loop reads CASSLVAGGGYGYTF. The DNA for the CDR3 is TGTGCCAGCAGCTTAGTGGCAGGGGGAGGCTATGGCTACACCTTC.